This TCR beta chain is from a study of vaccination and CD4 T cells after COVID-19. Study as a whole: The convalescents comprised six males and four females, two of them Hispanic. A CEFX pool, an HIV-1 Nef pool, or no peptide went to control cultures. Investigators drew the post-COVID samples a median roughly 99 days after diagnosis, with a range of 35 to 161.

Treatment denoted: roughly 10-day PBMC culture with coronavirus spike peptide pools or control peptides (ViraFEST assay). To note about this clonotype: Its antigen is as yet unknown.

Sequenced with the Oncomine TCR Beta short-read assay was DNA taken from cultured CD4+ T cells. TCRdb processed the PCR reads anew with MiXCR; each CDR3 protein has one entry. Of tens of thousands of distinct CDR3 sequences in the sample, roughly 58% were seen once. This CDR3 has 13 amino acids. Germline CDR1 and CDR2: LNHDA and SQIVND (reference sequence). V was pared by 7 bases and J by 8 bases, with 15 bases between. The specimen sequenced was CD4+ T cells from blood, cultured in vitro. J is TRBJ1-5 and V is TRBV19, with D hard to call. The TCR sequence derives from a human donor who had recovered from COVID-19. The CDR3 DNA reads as TGTGCCAGTAACGTCGGGCCGTCAGAGCCCCAGCATTTT. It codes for CASNVGPSEPQHF.